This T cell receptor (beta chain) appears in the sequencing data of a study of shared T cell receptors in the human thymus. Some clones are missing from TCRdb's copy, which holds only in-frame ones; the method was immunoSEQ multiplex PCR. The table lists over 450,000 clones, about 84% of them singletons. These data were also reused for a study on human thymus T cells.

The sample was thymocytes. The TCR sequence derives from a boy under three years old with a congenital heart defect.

The CDR3 DNA reads as TGTGCTAGTGGTTTGGTACAAGCCGGGGAGCTGTTTTTT. Residues: CASGLVQAGELFF. The genes are TRBV12-5 and TRBJ2-2; D not certain. This CDR3 has 13 amino acids. The V gene's germline CDR1 is LGHNT and CDR2 FRNRAP. Between the trimmed V and J ends, which lost 0 bases and 6 bases, there was a span of 5 bases.